These T cell receptor beta chains were read from a single sample in a study of cytomegalovirus exposure and HLA in healthy donors. Some clones are missing from TCRdb's copy, which holds only in-frame ones; the method was immunoSEQ multiplex PCR. The data contain fewer than 80,000 clones, 60% to 80% of them seen just once; the ten biggest clones take up around 21%. Sequencing used PBMCs. These receptors came from a middle-aged woman in good health and CMV-seropositive. CDR3s include the opening cysteine and the closing phenylalanine or tryptophan. D genes are given only for firm matches. A row's size may be missing; if present it is once, few, many or a size class.

CDR3 DNA	CDR3 protein	D gene	J gene	clone size	V gene
TGTGCCAGCAGCTTAGGCAGGGATGGTGAAAAACTGTTTTTT	CASSLGRDGEKLFF	NA	TRBJ1-4	NA	TRBV7-2
TGCGCCAGCAGCTTGGTCCTTCCGGGGGGGGGAAGGACTGAAGCTTTCTTT	CASSLVLPGGGRTEAFF	NA	TRBJ1-1	NA	TRBV5-1
TGCGCCAGCAGTCGGAGCCTTCGGACTAGCTCCTACGAGCAGTACTTC	CASSRSLRTSSYEQYF	TRBD2	TRBJ2-7	NA	TRBV23-1
TGTGCCAGCAGCCGAGACAGAGCCTACGAGCAGTACTTC	CASSRDRAYEQYF	NA	TRBJ2-7	NA	TRBV7-2
TGTGCCAGCAGGTCTAACAGATTAGAATCACCCCTCCACTTT	CASRSNRLESPLHF	NA	TRBJ1-6	once	TRBV13
TGTGCCAGCAGCTTGGGGGCCATGAGGGTAGAAACTGAAGCTTTCTTT	CASSLGAMRVETEAFF	NA	TRBJ1-1	NA	TRBV5-6
TGTGCCAGCAGCTTTCCGGGGGACCAAAATTCACCCCTCCACTTT	CASSFPGDQNSPLHF	NA	TRBJ1-6	NA	TRBV7-9
TGTGCCAGCAGTGCCGACAGGGGAACTGAAGCTTTCTTT	CASSADRGTEAFF	TRBD1	TRBJ1-1	NA	TRBV2
TGTGCCAGTAGTCTCACCCTCGGACAGGGCCTCCTTGCCGAGCAGTACTTC	CASSLTLGQGLLAEQYF	TRBD1	TRBJ2-7	NA	TRBV19
TGTGCCAGCAGCTTGGAGACAGGGGGTCGAGAGCAGTACTTC	CASSLETGGREQYF	TRBD1	TRBJ2-7	few	TRBV5-4
TGTGCCAGCAGTTTCCAGGGCGGTGGTTATGGCTACACCTTC	CASSFQGGGYGYTF	NA	TRBJ1-2	NA	TRBV6-1
TGTGCCAGCAGTTTTACAGTGGGGACAAGCGGGGGGGCCGGCAAAAACATTCAGTACTTC	CASSFTVGTSGGAGKNIQYF	TRBD2	TRBJ2-4	NA	TRBV28
TGTGCCAGCTCACCTCCCGACAACTTCTATGGCTACACCTTC	CASSPPDNFYGYTF	NA	TRBJ1-2	NA	TRBV18
TGTGCCAGCAGCCCTAGCGGGGGGGAGACCTACGAGCAGTACTTC	CASSPSGGETYEQYF	TRBD2	TRBJ2-7	NA	TRBV5-4
TGCAGCGCTCTGACAGTCGGCTATGGCTACACCTTC	CSALTVGYGYTF	NA	TRBJ1-2	NA	TRBV29-1
TGTGCCAGCAGCTTCGAACTTCCGGGAAAAGGCAAAAACATTCAGTACTTC	CASSFELPGKGKNIQYF	NA	TRBJ2-4	NA	TRBV7-2
TGTGCCAGCAGCTTAGTAGCGGGGGGAGGCGAAGATACGCAGTATTTT	CASSLVAGGGEDTQYF	TRBD2	TRBJ2-3	NA	TRBV7-2
TGTGCCAGCAGTGAATCGAGGGATCAGCCCCAGCATTTT	CASSESRDQPQHF	NA	TRBJ1-5	NA	TRBV6-1
TGTGCCAGCAGGCTGCTTAACAGACAGCCCGCTACCTACGAGCAGTACTTC	CASRLLNRQPATYEQYF	NA	TRBJ2-7	NA	TRBV28
TGCGCCAGCAGCTTACTAGCGGGGGGATACAATGAGCAGTTCTTC	CASSLLAGGYNEQFF	TRBD2	TRBJ2-1	once	TRBV5-1
TGTGCCAGCTCCCCCGGGACAGGCTACACCGGGGAGCTGTTTTTT	CASSPGTGYTGELFF	TRBD1	TRBJ2-2	once	TRBV28
TGCAGCGTTGGGAGAGAGTACGAGCAGTACTTC	CSVGREYEQYF	NA	TRBJ2-7	NA	TRBV29-1